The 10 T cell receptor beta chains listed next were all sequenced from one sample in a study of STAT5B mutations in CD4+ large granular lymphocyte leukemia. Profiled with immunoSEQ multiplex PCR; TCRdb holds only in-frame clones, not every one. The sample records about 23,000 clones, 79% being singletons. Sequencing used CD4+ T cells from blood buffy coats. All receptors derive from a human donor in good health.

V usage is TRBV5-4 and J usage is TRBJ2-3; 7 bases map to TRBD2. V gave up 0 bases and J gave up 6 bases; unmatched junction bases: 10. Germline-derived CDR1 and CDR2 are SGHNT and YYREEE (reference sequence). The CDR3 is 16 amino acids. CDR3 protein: CASSLALDGGRDTQYF. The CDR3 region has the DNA TGTGCCAGCAGCTTGGCCCTCGACGGGGGGAGGGATACGCAGTATTTT.

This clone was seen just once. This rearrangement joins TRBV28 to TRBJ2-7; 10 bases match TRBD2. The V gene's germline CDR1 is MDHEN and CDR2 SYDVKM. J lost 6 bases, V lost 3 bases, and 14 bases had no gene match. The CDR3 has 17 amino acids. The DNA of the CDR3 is TGTGCCAGCAGTTTGGGACTAGCGACCACCCGTCGCTCCGAGCAGTACTTC. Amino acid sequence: CASSLGLATTRRSEQYF.

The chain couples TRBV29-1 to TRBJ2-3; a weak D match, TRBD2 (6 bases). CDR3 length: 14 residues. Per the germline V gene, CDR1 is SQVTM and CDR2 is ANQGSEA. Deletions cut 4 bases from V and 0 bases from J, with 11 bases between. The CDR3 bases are TGCAGCGTTGCTGGACTATCCAGCACAGATACGCAGTATTTT. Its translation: CSVAGLSSTDTQYF.

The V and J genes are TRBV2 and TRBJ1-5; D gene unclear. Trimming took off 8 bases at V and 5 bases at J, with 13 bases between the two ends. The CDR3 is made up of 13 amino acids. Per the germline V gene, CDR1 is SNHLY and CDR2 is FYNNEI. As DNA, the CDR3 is TGTGCCAGCGCGACGGAACCCTATCAGCCCCAGCATTTT. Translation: CASATEPYQPQHF.

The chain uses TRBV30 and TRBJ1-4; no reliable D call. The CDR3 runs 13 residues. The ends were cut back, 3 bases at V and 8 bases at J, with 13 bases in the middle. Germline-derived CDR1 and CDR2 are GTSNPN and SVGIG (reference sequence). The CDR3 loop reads CAWRPRAVEKLFF. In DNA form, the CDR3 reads TGTGCCTGGAGGCCGAGGGCAGTGGAAAAACTGTTTTTT. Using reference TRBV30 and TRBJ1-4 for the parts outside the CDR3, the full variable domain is SQTIHQWPATLVQPVGSPLSLECTVEGTSNPNLYWYRQAAGRGLQLLFYSVGIGQISSEVPQNLSASRPQDRQFILSSKKLLLSDSGFYLCAWRPRAVEKLFFGSGTQLSVL.

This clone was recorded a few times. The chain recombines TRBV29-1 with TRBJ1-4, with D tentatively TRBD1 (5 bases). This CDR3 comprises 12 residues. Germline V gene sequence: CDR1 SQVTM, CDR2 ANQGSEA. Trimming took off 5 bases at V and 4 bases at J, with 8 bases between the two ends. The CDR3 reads CSVWGNNEKLFF. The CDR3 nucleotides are TGCAGCGTTTGGGGGAATAATGAAAAACTGTTTTTT.

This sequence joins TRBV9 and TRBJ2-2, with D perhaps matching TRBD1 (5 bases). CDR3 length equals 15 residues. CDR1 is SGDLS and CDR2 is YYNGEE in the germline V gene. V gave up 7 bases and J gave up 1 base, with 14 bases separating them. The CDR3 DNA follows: TGTGCCAGCGGACAACTATATCAGAACACCGGGGAGCTGTTTTTT. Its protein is CASGQLYQNTGELFF.

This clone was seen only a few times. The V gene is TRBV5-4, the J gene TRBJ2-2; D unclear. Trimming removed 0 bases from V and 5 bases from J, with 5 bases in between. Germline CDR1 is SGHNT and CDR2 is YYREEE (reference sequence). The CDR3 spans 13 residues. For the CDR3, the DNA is TGTGCCAGCAGCTTGGGACTTACCGGGGAGCTGTTTTTT. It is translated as CASSLGLTGELFF. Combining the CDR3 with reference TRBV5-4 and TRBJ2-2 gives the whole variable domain ETGVTQSPTHLIKTRGQQVTLRCSSQSGHNTVSWYQQALGQGPQFIFQYYREEENGRGNFPPRFSGLQFPNYSSELNVNALELDDSALYLCASSLGLTGELFFGEGSRLTVL.

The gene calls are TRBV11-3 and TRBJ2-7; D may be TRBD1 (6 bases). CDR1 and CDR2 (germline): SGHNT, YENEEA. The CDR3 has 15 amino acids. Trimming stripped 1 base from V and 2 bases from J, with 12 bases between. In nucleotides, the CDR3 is TGTGCCAGCAGCTTAGGTTCAGGGGTACCCTACGAGCAGTACTTC. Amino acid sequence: CASSLGSGVPYEQYF.

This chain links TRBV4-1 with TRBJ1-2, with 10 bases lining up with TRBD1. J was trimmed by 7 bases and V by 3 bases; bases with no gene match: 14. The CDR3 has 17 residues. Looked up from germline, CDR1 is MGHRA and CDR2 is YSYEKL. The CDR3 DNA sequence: TGCGCCAGCAGCCACACCCCACTAGGACAGGGGGTTGTTGGCTACACCTTC. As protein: CASSHTPLGQGVVGYTF.